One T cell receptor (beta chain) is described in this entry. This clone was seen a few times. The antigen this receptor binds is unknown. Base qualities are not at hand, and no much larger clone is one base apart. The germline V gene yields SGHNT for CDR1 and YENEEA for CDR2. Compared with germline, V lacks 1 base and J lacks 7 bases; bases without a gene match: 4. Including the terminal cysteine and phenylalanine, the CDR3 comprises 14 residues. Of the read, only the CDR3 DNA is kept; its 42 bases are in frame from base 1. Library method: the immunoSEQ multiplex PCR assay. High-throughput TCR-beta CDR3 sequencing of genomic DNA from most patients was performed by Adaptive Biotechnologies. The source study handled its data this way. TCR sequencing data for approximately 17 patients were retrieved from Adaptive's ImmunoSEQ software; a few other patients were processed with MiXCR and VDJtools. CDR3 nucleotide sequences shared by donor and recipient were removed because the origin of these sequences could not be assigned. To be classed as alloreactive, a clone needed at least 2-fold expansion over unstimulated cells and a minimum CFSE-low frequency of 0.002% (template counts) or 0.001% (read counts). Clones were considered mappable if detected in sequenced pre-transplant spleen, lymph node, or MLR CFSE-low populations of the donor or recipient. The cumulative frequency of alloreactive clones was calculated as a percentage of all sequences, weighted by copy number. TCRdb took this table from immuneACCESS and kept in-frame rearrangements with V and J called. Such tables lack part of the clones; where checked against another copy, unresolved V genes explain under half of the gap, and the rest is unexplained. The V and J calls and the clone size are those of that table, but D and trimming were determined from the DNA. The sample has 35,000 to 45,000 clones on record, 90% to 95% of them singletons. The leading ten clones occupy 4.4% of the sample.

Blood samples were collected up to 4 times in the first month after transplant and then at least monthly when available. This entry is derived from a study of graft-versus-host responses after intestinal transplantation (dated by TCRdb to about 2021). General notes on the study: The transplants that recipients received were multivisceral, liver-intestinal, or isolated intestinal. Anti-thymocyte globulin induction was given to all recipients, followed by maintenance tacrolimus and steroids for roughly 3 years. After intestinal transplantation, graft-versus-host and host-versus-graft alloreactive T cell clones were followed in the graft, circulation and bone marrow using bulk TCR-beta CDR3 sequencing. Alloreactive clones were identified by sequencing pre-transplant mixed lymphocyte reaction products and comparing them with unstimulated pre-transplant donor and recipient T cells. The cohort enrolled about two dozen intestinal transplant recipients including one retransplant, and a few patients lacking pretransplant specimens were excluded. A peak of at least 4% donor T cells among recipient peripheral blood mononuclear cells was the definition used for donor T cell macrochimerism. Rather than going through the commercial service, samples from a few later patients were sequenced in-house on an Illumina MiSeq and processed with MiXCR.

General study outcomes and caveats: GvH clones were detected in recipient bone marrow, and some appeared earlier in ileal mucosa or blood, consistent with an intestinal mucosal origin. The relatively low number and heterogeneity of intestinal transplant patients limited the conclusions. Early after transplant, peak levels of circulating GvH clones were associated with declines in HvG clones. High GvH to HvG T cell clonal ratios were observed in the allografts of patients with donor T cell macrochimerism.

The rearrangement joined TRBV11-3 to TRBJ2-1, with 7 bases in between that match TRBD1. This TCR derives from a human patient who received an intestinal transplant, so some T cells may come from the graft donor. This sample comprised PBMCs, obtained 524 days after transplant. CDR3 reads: CASSLGLRGNEQFF. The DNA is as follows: TGTGCCAGCAGCTTAGGACTCAGGGGGAATGAGCAGTTCTTC. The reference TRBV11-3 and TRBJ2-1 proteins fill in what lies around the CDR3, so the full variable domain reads EAGVVQSPRYKIIEKKQPVAFWCNPISGHNTLYWYLQNLGQGPELLIRYENEEAVDDSQLPKDRFSAERLKGVDSTLKIQPAELGDSAVYLCASSLGLRGNEQFFGPGTRLTVL.